One sample yielded the 14 T cell receptor beta chains listed below, sequenced in a study of T cells after yellow fever vaccination. TCRdb analysed the 5' RACE reads with MiXCR anew, one entry per CDR3 protein. The sample holds 250,000 to 350,000 distinct CDR3 sequences, about 6.6% seen once. The sample consisted of PBMCs, taken about 49 days after the first yellow fever vaccination. The receptor set was obtained from a man in his late teens or twenties who received the YFV17D yellow fever vaccine.

The gene calls are TRBV12-3 or TRBV12-4 and TRBJ2-2; possibly TRBD1 or TRBD2 for D (6 bases each). Deletions cut 4 bases from V and 3 bases from J, with 9 bases between. CDR3 length: 14 residues. CDR3 region: CASSWGAYTGELFF. The CDR3 region has the DNA TGTGCCAGCAGTTGGGGGGCCTACACCGGGGAGCTGTTTTTT.

This clonotype was counted at least ten times. The gene calls are TRBV9 and TRBJ1-2, with TRBD1 matching 8 bases. V shed 3 bases, J shed 3 bases, and the junction held 10 bases outside the gene matches. CDR1 is SGDLS, CDR2 YYNGEE, per germline. This CDR3 spans 16 amino acids. In DNA form, the CDR3 reads TGTGCCAGCAGCGGACCCTGGACAGGGAATCACTATGGCTACACCTTC. This sequence encodes CASSGPWTGNHYGYTF.

In its sample, this clonotype was seen many times. The J gene is TRBJ2-1, the V gene TRBV7-2, with D tentatively TRBD2 (6 bases). Germline V lookup: CDR1 SGHTA, CDR2 FQGNSA. V lost 5 bases and J lost 0, with 11 bases in between. This CDR3 spans 15 amino acids. CDR3 coding DNA: TGTGCCAGCAGCCGGGACTGGAGCTCCTACAATGAGCAGTTCTTC. Protein product: CASSRDWSSYNEQFF. The whole variable domain, filled in from reference TRBV7-2 and TRBJ2-1, reads GAGVSQSPSNKVTEKGKDVELRCDPISGHTALYWYRQSLGQGLEFLIYFQGNSAPDKSGLPSDRFSAERTGGSVSTLTIQRTQQEDSAVYLCASSRDWSSYNEQFFGPGTRLTVL.

The V gene is TRBV7-2, the J gene TRBJ1-1, with 9 bases aligning to TRBD1. Germline loops: CDR1 SGHTA, CDR2 FQGNSA. There are 15 residues in the CDR3. The ends lost 4 bases at V and 3 bases at J; junction bases unmatched: 6. CDR3 loop: CASSSRTGVYTEAFF. DNA for the CDR3: TGTGCCAGCAGCTCCCGGACAGGGGTGTACACTGAAGCTTTCTTT.

The rearrangement links TRBV4-1 to TRBJ2-4, with 8 bases identical to TRBD2. The CDR3 is made up of 19 amino acids. CDR1 is MGHRA, CDR2 YSYEKL, per germline. The V segment lost 2 bases and the J segment 0 bases; nucleotides outside the gene matches: 12. The CDR3 DNA reads as TGCGCCAGCAGCCAACCCTCAGGACTAGCAGAGATAGCCAAAAACATTCAGTACTTC. Its translation: CASSQPSGLAEIAKNIQYF.

There are a few counts of this clonotype. The rearrangement links TRBV12-3 or TRBV12-4 to TRBJ2-5; either TRBD1 or TRBD2 may supply D (5 bases each). The CDR3 runs to 15 residues. The V gene lost 4 bases and the J gene lost 5 bases, with 17 bases spanning the gap. CDR3 in amino acids: CASSSDARGVETQYF. The CDR3 coding sequence is TGTGCCAGCAGTTCGGACGCCCGGGGCGTGGAGACCCAGTACTTC.

This clonotype was counted a few times. The chain uses TRBV5-5 and TRBJ2-7; a weak D match, TRBD2 (5 bases). The V and J ends lost 6 bases and 1 base respectively, with 14 bases between them. The CDR3 extends over 14 amino acids. The V gene's germline CDR1 is SGHKS and CDR2 YYEKEE (reference sequence). CDR3 sequence (DNA): TGTGCCAGCACCCAGGTGACGGGGTCCTACGAGCAGTACGTC. Translation gives CASTQVTGSYEQYV.

This clonotype was seen only a few times. The gene calls are TRBV6-5 and TRBJ2-7, with D possibly being TRBD2 (6 bases). This CDR3 is 14 amino acids long. The V and J ends lost 3 bases and 0 bases respectively, with 9 bases between them. Germline CDR1 is MNHEY and CDR2 is SVGAGI. This CDR3 reads CASSYGGYSYEQYF. In DNA, the CDR3 is TGTGCCAGCAGTTATGGAGGGTACTCCTACGAGCAGTACTTC.

The chain couples TRBV11-1 to TRBJ2-1; D call uncertain. The germline CDR1 and CDR2 sequences are SGHAT and FQDESV (reference sequence). Trimming stripped 2 bases from V and 7 bases from J, with 6 bases between. The CDR3 is 12 residues long. CDR3 sequence: CASSLYNNEQFF. The CDR3 coding sequence is TGTGCCAGCAGCTTATACAATAATGAGCAGTTCTTC.

This clonotype was seen many times. The chain recombines TRBV5-6 with TRBJ2-1; maybe TRBD2 (6 bases). The germline V gene encodes CDR1 SGHDT and CDR2 YYEEEE. The length of the CDR3 is 15 residues. V was pared by 4 bases and J by 2 bases, with 13 bases between. CDR3 nucleotides: TGTGCCAGCAGCATGGGCGGGAAAGCCTACAATGAGCAGTTCTTC. Encoded protein: CASSMGGKAYNEQFF.

The sample holds many counts of this clonotype. V and J are TRBV20-1 and TRBJ2-3, with unresolved D. Trimming pared 6 bases from V and 2 bases from J, leaving 9 bases between. Germline V lookup: CDR1 DFQATT, CDR2 SNEGSKA (reference sequence). This CDR3 comprises 12 residues. The CDR3 reads CSAEQVTDTQYF. The CDR3 bases are TGCAGTGCAGAGCAGGTCACAGATACGCAGTATTTT.

The table lists this clonotype with many counts. V is TRBV6-5 and J is TRBJ2-7; no clear D. The germline gives CDR1 MNHEY, CDR2 SVGAGI. V was pared by 0 bases and J by 3 bases, with 6 bases between. The CDR3 contains 13 residues. The DNA for the CDR3 is TGTGCCAGCAGTTACTCGACCAGCTACGAGCAGTACTTC. It encodes CASSYSTSYEQYF.

This clonotype showed up many times. The chain couples TRBV5-1 to TRBJ2-1; 8 nucleotides align to TRBD2. The V and J ends lost 4 bases and 9 bases, in that order; junction bases with no gene match: 12. The CDR3 runs 15 residues. Germline CDR1 is SGHRS and CDR2 is YFSETQ. CDR3 coding DNA: TGCGCCAGCAGCCGGTCGCTTAGCGGGGAAGGTGAGCAGTTCTTC. Amino acids: CASSRSLSGEGEQFF.

In this sample, this clonotype turned up a few times. The chain uses TRBV4-3 and TRBJ2-1, with D perhaps TRBD1 (5 bases). CDR3 length: 16 amino acids. Trimming cost V 0 bases and J 8 bases, with 17 bases left between them. Germline loops: CDR1 LGHNA, CDR2 YSLEER. CDR3: CASSQEGLVRGYEQFF. The CDR3 DNA reads TGCGCCAGCAGCCAAGAGGGGCTAGTAAGGGGCTATGAGCAGTTCTTC.